This is a list of T cell receptor beta chains from one sample in a study of blood T cell repertoires in COVID-19. Libraries were prepared by immunoSEQ multiplex PCR; TCRdb keeps only in-frame clonotypes and omits some of them. The sample includes 300,000 to 350,000 clones, around 90% seen only once; the top ten take 8% to 9%. The sample was PBMCs or T cells enriched from blood (not recorded which). Every receptor here comes from a woman in her late teens or twenties who had recovered from COVID-19. CDR3s include the opening cysteine and the closing phenylalanine or tryptophan. A D gene is named only where the DNA matches it firmly. Part of the rows lack a size; the others show once, few, many or a class for expanded clones.

TRBD2 | TRBJ2-5 | TRBV5-1 | - | CASSLALRAGGPETQYF | TGCGCCAGCAGCTTGGCCTTGAGAGCGGGGGGCCCCGAGACCCAGTACTTC
TRBD2 | TRBJ2-3 | TRBV19 | - | CASSVGLAGDGGDTQYF | TGTGCCAGTAGTGTCGGACTAGCGGGCGATGGCGGGGATACGCAGTATTTT
TRBD2 | TRBJ2-1 | TRBV5-6 | - | CASSLRLAVLSYNEQFF | TGTGCCAGCAGCTTGCGACTAGCGGTACTATCCTACAATGAGCAGTTCTTC
- | TRBJ2-5 | TRBV10-3 | - | CAISESREQETQYF | TGTGCCATCAGTGAGTCTCGAGAGCAAGAGACCCAGTACTTC
TRBD1 | TRBJ1-4 | TRBV5-1 | few | CASSPGDRFATNEKLFF | TGCGCCAGCAGCCCGGGGGACAGGTTTGCAACTAATGAAAAACTGTTTTTT
- | TRBJ2-1 | TRBV10-3 | - | CAATGPGSTYNEQFF | TGTGCCGCCACGGGACCCGGGAGTACCTACAATGAGCAGTTCTTC
TRBD1 | TRBJ2-1 | TRBV25-1 | - | CASRIGGTAYNEQFF | TGTGCCAGCAGAATTGGTGGGACAGCCTACAATGAGCAGTTCTTC
- | TRBJ1-2 | TRBV2 | - | CASSETVNNYGYTF | TGTGCCAGCAGTGAAACGGTCAATAACTATGGCTACACCTTC
- | TRBJ2-2 | TRBV7-9 | - | CASSFSGAGELFF | TGTGCCAGCAGCTTTTCCGGAGCCGGGGAGCTGTTTTTT
- | TRBJ1-4 | TRBV27 | - | CASSFSQGLNEKLFF | TGTGCCAGCAGTTTTTCACAGGGTCTTAATGAAAAACTGTTTTTT
- | TRBJ2-5 | TRBV29-1 | - | CSVSTGSQYF | TGCAGCGTTTCCACAGGGAGCCAGTACTTC
- | TRBJ1-1 | TRBV19 | - | CASSYLNTEAFF | TGTGCCAGTAGTTATTTGAACACTGAAGCTTTCTTT
- | TRBJ1-2 | TRBV30 | - | CAWSRGGGYTF | TGTGCCTGGAGTCGGGGGGGTGGCTACACCTTC
- | TRBJ2-4 | TRBV6-4 | - | CAPVRSSAKNIQYF | TGTGCCCCAGTCAGGTCTTCAGCCAAAAACATTCAGTACTTC
TRBD1 | TRBJ1-2 | TRBV4-1 | - | CASSQGLVGQGNYGYTF | TGCGCCAGCAGCCAAGGGCTGGTGGGACAGGGCAACTATGGCTACACCTTC
- | TRBJ1-1 | TRBV7-2 | - | CASSWQTGAVVGAFF | TGTGCCAGCAGCTGGCAGACAGGAGCGGTGGTAGGGGCTTTCTTT
- | TRBJ2-3 | TRBV5-1 | - | CASSLASRSDTQYF | TGCGCCAGCAGCTTGGCATCTAGATCAGATACGCAGTATTTT
- | TRBJ1-3 | TRBV7-2 | - | CASSLEASAGNTIYF | TGTGCCAGCAGCTTAGAAGCGTCAGCTGGAAACACCATATATTTT
- | TRBJ1-4 | TRBV5-1 | - | CASSPGSGTNEKLFF | TGCGCCAGCAGCCCGGGGAGTGGAACTAATGAAAAACTGTTTTTT
- | TRBJ1-2 | TRBV5-1 | - | CASSPKGDNYGYTF | TGCGCCAGCAGCCCTAAGGGAGATAACTATGGCTACACCTTC
TRBD1 | TRBJ2-7 | TRBV7-9 | - | CASSSGQNLYEQYF | TGTGCCAGCAGCTCGGGACAGAACCTCTACGAGCAGTACTTC
- | TRBJ1-4 | TRBV12-3/TRBV12-4 | - | CASTLPGMEKLFF | TGTGCCAGCACCCTCCCGGGGATGGAAAAACTGTTTTTT
- | TRBJ1-3 | TRBV5-4 | - | CASSLGGRVDSGNTIYF | TGTGCCAGCAGCTTGGGGGGGAGGGTGGACTCTGGAAACACCATATATTTT
- | TRBJ2-3 | TRBV7-9 | - | CASSPRGWGLGTDTQYF | TGTGCCAGCAGCCCTAGGGGGTGGGGGTTGGGCACAGATACGCAGTATTTT
- | TRBJ2-7 | TRBV3-1/TRBV3-2 | - | CASSQGQYAQYF | TGTGCCAGCAGCCAAGGGCAGTACGCGCAGTACTTC
- | TRBJ1-6 | TRBV5-4 | few | CASSLAVNSPLHF | TGTGCCAGCAGCTTGGCCGTTAATTCACCCCTCCACTTT
- | TRBJ2-1 | TRBV7-2 | - | CASSSRGDSYNEQFF | TGTGCCAGCAGCTCCAGGGGAGACTCCTACAATGAGCAGTTCTTC
TRBD1 | TRBJ1-5 | TRBV18 | - | CASSQNTGTGDQPQHF | TGTGCCAGCTCACAAAACACGGGGACAGGGGATCAGCCCCAGCATTTT
TRBD2 | TRBJ2-5 | TRBV19 | once | CASSIPLAGGNRQETQYF | TGTGCCAGTAGTATTCCGCTGGCGGGGGGGAATCGACAAGAGACCCAGTACTTC
TRBD1 | TRBJ1-2 | TRBV30 | - | CAWTQTGYGYTF | TGTGCCTGGACCCAGACAGGGTATGGCTACACCTTC
- | TRBJ1-6 | TRBV27 | - | CASRDSGSPLHF | TGTGCCAGCAGGGACAGCGGTTCACCCCTCCACTTT
TRBD1 | TRBJ2-5 | TRBV7-9 | - | CASSLATGTEEETQYF | TGTGCCAGCAGCTTAGCGACAGGGACAGAAGAAGAGACCCAGTACTTC